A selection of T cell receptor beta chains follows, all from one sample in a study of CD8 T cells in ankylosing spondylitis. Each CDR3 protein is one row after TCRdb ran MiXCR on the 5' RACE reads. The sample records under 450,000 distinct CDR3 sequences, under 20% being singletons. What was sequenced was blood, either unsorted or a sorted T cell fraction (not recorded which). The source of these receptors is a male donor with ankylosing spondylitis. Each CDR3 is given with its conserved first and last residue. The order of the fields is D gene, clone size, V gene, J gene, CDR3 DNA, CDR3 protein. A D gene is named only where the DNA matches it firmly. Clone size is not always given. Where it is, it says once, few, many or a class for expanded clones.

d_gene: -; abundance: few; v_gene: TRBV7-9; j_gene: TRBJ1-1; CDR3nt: TGTGCCAGCAGCTTAGTGTTGGTCACTAACACTGAAGCTTTCTTT; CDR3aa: CASSLVLVTNTEAFF
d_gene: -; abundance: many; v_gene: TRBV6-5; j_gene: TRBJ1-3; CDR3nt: TGTGCCAGCAGTTACTCGACAGGATCGCCTGGAAACACCATATATTTT; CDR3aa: CASSYSTGSPGNTIYF
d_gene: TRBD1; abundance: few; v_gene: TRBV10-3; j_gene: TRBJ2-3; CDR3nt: TGTGCCGCTTCCGGGACAGGAGGGGACACAGATACGCAGTATTTT; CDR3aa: CAASGTGGDTDTQYF
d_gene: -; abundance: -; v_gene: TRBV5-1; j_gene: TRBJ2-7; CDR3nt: TGCGCCAGCAGCTTGGACAGGGCAGCCTACGAGCAGTACTTC; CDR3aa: CASSLDRAAYEQYF
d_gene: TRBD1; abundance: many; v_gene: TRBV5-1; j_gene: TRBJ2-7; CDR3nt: TGCGCCAGCAGCTCTGCCCCGGGACAGGGGACCTACGAGCAGTACTTC; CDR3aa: CASSSAPGQGTYEQYF
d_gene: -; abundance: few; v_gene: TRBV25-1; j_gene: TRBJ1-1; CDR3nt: TGTGCCAGCAGCCCAGCCCCCGGGGGAGCAGAGACTGAAGCTTTCTTT; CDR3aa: CASSPAPGGAETEAFF
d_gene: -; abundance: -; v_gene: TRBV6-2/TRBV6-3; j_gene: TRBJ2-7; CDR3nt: TGTGCCAGCAGCACTCGAAGCGAGCAGTACTTC; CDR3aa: CASSTRSEQYF
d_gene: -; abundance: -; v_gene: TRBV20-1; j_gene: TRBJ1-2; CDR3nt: TGCAGTGCTAGAGTTGAAAATCTAGGCGGCTACACCTTC; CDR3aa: CSARVENLGGYTF
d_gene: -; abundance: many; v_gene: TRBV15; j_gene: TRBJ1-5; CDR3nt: TGTGCCACCAGCAGAGATGATGGCTTCGGCAATCAGCCCCAGCATTTT; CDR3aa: CATSRDDGFGNQPQHF
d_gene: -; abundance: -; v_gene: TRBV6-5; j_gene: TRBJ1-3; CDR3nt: TGTGCCAGCAGTTACCGGGAGCCCTCATTGAGCTCTGGAAACACCATATATTTT; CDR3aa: CASSYREPSLSSGNTIYF
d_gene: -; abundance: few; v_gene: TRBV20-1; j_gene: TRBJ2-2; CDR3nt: TGCAGTGCTATTCCACTGACTAGATCCGGGGAGCTGTTTTTT; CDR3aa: CSAIPLTRSGELFF
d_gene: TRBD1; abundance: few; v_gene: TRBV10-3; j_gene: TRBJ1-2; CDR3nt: TGTGCCATCAATTCGGGACAGGGGAACTATGGCTACACCTTC; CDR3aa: CAINSGQGNYGYTF
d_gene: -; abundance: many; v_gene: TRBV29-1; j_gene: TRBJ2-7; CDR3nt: TGCAGCGTTGACGACGGGTACGAGCAGTACTTC; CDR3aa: CSVDDGYEQYF
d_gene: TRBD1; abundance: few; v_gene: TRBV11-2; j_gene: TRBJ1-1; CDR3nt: TGTGCCAGCCGACAGAGGGGACAGGCTAACACTGAAGCTTTCTTT; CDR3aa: CASRQRGQANTEAFF
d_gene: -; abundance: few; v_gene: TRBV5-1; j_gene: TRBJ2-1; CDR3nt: TGCGCCAGCACGACCGGGACAAATTTGGGCAATGAGCAGTTCTTC; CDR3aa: CASTTGTNLGNEQFF
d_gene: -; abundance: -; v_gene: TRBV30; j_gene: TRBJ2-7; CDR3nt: TGTGCCTGGACAGGGGATTCAAACCAGTACTTC; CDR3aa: CAWTGDSNQYF
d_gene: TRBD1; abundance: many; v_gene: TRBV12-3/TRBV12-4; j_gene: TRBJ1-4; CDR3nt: TGTGCCAGCAGTCCCCCGACAGGGTTTAATGAAAAACTGTTTTTT; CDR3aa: CASSPPTGFNEKLFF
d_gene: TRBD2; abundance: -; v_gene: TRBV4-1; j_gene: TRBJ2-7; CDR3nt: TGCGCCAGCAGCCAAGGAGCGGGGTTCTACGAGCAGTACTTC; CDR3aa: CASSQGAGFYEQYF
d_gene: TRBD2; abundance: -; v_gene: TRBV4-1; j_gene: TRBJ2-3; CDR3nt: TGCGCCAGCAGCCAAGAAGCGGGAGGAGCGGATACGCAGTATTTT; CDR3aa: CASSQEAGGADTQYF
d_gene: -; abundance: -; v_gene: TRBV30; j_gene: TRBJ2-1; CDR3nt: TGTGCCTGGAGTGTGGGTCGGGAGTTCAATGAGCAGTTCTTC; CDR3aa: CAWSVGREFNEQFF
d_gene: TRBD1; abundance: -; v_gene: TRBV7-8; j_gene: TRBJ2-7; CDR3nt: TGTGCCAGCAGCAGCGGGACAGGGGGAGGCGAGCAGTACTTC; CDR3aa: CASSSGTGGGEQYF
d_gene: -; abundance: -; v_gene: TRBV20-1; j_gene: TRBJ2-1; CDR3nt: TGCAGTGCTAGCGGCAGGTCGCGGAATGAGCAGTTCTTC; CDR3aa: CSASGRSRNEQFF
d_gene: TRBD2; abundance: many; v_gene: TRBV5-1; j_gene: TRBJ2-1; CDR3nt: TGCGCCAGCAGCTCACCTAGCGGGACATCTTACAATGAGCAGTTCTTC; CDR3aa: CASSSPSGTSYNEQFF
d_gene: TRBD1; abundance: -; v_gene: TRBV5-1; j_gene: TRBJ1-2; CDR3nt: TGCGCCAGCAGCTTGGGCCGCGGGGACAGTCCTGGCTACACCTTC; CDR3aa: CASSLGRGDSPGYTF
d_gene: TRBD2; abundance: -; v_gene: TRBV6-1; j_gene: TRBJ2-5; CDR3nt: TGTGCCATCCGGACTAGCGGGGAGACCCAGTACTTC; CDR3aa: CAIRTSGETQYF
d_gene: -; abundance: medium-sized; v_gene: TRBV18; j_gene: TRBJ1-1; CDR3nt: TGTGCCAGCTCACCGGGGCGTCGGGCTTCGAACACTGAAGCTTTCTTT; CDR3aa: CASSPGRRASNTEAFF
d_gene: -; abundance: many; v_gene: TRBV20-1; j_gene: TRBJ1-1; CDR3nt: TGCAGTGCTAGGCCCTGGAACACTGAAGCTTTCTTT; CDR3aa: CSARPWNTEAFF
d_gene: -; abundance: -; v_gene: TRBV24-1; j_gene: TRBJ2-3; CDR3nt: TGTGCCACCAGTGATTTGAGCGGGACAGGCAGCACAGATACGCAGTATTTT; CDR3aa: CATSDLSGTGSTDTQYF
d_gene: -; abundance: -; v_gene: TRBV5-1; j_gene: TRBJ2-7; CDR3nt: TGCGCCAGCAGCTTGGGGGGGCCCGCACGAGTCTCCTACGAGCAGTACTTC; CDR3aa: CASSLGGPARVSYEQYF